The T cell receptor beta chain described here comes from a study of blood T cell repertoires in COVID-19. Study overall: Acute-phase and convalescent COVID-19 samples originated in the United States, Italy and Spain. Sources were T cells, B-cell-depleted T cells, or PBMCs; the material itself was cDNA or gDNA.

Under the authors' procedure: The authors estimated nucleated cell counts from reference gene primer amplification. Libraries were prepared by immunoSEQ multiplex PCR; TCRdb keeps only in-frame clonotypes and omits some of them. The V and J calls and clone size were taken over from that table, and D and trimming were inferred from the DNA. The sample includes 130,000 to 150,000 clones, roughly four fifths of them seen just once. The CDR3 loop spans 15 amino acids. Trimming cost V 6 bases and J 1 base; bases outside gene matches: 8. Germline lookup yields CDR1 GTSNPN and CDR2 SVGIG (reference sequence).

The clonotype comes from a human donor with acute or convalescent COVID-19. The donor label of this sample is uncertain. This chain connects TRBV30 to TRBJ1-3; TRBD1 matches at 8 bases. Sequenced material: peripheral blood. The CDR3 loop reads CACPVQGVSGNTIYF. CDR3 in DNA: TGTGCCTGCCCAGTACAGGGGGTTTCTGGAAACACCATATATTTT. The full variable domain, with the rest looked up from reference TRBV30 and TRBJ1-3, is SQTIHQWPATLVQPVGSPLSLECTVEGTSNPNLYWYRQAAGRGLQLLFYSVGIGQISSEVPQNLSASRPQDRQFILSSKKLLLSDSGFYLCACPVQGVSGNTIYFGEGSWLTVV.